Sequencing of this T cell receptor (beta chain) was carried out in a study of CD8+ T cells in alopecia areata. The researchers isolated CD4+ and CD8+ T cells from PBMCs by sorting. Study-wide findings and caveats: Researchers report lesional scalp, most notably alopecia totalis/universalis, outstripped normal scalp in clonality. Compared with mice, patients displayed less clear TCR sharing, possibly for HLA-related reasons. Sequencing of scalp tissue also captures the resident alphabeta T cells of normal skin.

The CDR3 has 15 residues. The germline V gene has CDR1 MDHEN and CDR2 SYDVKM. Trimming stripped 1 base from V and 0 bases from J, with 10 bases between. About this clone itself: What it binds is unknown.

Sequencing templates came from extracted RNA that was reverse transcribed into cDNA. The protocol was immunoSEQ multiplex PCR, while the TCRdb copy is restricted to in-frame clones and leaves out a portion. The sample lists approximately 99,000 clones, 59% occurring once. The sample taken for sequencing was CD8+ T cells sorted from blood. V gene TRBV28 combines with J gene TRBJ2-7, with D possibly matching TRBD1 (6 bases). This TCR was sampled from a human donor in good health. Here the CDR3 DNA reads TGTGCCAGCAGTTTATCGGACAGCAGCTCCTACGAGCAGTACTTC. Protein sequence: CASSLSDSSSYEQYF.